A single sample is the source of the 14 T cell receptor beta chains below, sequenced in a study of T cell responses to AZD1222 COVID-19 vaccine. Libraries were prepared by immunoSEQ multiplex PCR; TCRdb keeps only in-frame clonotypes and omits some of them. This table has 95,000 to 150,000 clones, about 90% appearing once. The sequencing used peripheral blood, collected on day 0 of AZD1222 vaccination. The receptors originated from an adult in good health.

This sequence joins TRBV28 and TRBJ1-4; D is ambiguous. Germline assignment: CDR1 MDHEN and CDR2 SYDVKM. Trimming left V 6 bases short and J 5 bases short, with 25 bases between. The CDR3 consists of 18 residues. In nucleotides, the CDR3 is TGTGCCAGCAGGTCCTCCGGGCCCAGGATGCGGGAGAATGAAAAACTGTTTTTT. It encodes CASRSSGPRMRENEKLFF.

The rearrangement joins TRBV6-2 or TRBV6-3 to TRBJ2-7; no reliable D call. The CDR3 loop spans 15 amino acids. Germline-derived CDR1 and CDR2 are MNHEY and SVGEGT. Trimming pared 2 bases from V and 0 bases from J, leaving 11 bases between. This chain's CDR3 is CASSYRQVASYEQYF. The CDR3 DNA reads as TGTGCCAGCAGTTACAGGCAGGTCGCCTCCTACGAGCAGTACTTC.

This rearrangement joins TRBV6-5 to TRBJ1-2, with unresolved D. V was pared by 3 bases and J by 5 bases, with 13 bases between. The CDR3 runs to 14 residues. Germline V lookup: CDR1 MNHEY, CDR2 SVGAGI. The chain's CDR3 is CASSYGATPYGYTF. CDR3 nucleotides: TGTGCCAGCAGTTATGGCGCTACCCCTTATGGCTACACCTTC.

CDR3 in amino acids: CASSYGGGYGYTF. In DNA, the CDR3 is TGTGCCAGCAGTTATGGGGGGGGTTATGGCTACACCTTC. The genes are TRBV27 and TRBJ1-2, with D perhaps TRBD1 (5 bases). The CDR3 is made up of 13 amino acids. Germline loops: CDR1 MNHEY, CDR2 SMNVEV (reference sequence). The ends were cut back, 4 bases at V and 5 bases at J, with 11 bases in the middle.

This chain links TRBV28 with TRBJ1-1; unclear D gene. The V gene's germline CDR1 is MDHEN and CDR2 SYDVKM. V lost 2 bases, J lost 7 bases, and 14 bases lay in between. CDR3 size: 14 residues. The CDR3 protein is CASSLSGVGNEAFF. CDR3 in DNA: TGTGCCAGCAGTTTAAGTGGGGTCGGGAATGAAGCTTTCTTT.

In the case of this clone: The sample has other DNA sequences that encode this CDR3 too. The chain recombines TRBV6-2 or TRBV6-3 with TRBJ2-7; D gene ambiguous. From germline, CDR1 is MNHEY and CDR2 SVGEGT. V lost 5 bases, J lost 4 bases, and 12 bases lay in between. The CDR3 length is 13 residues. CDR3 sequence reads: CASSDPGLYEQYF. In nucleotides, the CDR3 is TGTGCCAGCAGTGATCCGGGCCTTTACGAGCAGTACTTC.

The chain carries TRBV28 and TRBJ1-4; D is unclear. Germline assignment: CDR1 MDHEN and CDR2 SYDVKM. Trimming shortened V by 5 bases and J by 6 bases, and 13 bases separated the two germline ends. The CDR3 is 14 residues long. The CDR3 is CASSGEFLYEKLFF. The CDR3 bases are TGTGCCAGCAGTGGGGAGTTCCTCTATGAAAAACTGTTTTTT.

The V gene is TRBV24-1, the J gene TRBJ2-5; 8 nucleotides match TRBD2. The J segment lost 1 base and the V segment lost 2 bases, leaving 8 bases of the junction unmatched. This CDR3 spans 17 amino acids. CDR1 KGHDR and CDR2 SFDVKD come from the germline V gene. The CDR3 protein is CATSDSTPGGVQETQYF. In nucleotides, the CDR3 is TGTGCCACCAGTGATTCAACCCCGGGGGGGGTCCAAGAGACCCAGTACTTC.

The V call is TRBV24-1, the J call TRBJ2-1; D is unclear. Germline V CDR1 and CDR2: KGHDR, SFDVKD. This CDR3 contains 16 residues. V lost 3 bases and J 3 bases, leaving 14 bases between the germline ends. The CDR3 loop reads CATSDPLGLSYNEQFF. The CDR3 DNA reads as TGTGCCACCAGTGATCCCCTTGGTCTAAGCTACAATGAGCAGTTCTTC.

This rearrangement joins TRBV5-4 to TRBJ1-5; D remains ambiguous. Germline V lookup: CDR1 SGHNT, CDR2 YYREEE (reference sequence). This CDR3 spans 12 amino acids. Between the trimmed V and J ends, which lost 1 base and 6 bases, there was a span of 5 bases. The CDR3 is CASSLPGQPQHF. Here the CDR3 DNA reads TGTGCCAGCAGCTTGCCGGGTCAGCCCCAGCATTTT.

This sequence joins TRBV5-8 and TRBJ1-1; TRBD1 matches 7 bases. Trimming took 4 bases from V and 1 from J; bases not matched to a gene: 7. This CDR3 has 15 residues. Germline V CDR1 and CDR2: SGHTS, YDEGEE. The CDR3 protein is CASSRWTGPNTEAFF. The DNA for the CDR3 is TGTGCCAGCAGCCGTTGGACAGGCCCGAACACTGAAGCTTTCTTT.

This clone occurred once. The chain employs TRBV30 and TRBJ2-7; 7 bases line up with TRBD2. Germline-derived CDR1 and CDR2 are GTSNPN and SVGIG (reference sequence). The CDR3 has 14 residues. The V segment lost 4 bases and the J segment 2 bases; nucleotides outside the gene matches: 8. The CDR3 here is CAWKKPGGTYEQYF. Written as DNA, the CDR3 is TGTGCCTGGAAGAAACCCGGGGGGACCTACGAGCAGTACTTC.

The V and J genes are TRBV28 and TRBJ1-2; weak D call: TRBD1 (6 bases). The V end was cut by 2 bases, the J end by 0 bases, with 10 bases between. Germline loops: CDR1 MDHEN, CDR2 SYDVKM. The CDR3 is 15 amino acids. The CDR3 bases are TGTGCCAGCAGTTTAGAGGACAGAACTAACTATGGCTACACCTTC. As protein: CASSLEDRTNYGYTF.

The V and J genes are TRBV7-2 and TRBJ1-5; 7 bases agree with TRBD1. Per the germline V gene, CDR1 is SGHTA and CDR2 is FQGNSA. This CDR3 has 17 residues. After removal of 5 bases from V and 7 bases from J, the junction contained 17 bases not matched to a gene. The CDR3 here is CASSQLARGLSLQPQHF. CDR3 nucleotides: TGTGCCAGCAGCCAACTTGCGAGGGGGCTATCGCTGCAGCCCCAGCATTTT.